Sequencing of this TCR beta chain was carried out in a study of regulatory T cells in long-lasting Graves disease. Trimming removed 5 bases from V and 2 bases from J; junction bases left unmatched: 10. The CDR3 totals 16 residues. Per germline, CDR1 SGHTA and CDR2 FQGNSA. As to time point: newly diagnosed GD, antithyroid drugs for less than 3 months. RNA isolated from PBMCs was used to make the TCR library. Roughly 10 milliliters of peripheral blood were drawn into EDTA tubes. CDR3-region Arm-PCR and iRepertoire HTBI primers produced the TCR beta libraries. TCRdb called the multiplex PCR reads again in MiXCR, with one record for every CDR3 protein. The sample shows some 450,000 distinct CDR3 sequences, about 16% of them seen only once. This clonotype was recorded at least ten times. This same sample was also part of a study on T cells in Graves' hyperthyroidism and ophthalmopathy. That work states: Patients aged 18 to 65 had newly diagnosed hyperthyroidism of under 2 months' duration. First-round RT-PCR of the TCR CDR3 relied on the HTBI primer set.

The starting material was peripheral blood mononuclear cells (PBMCs), obtained at new diagnosis, from a patient treated with antithyroid drugs. The receptor was derived from a woman in her thirties with Graves disease. The rearrangement joins TRBV7-2 to TRBJ2-5; 8 bases fit TRBD2. Written as DNA, the CDR3 is TGTGCCAGCAGCCGCGGGGTGGGACTAGGGCAAGAGACCCAGTACTTC. Translated, it gives CASSRGVGLGQETQYF.